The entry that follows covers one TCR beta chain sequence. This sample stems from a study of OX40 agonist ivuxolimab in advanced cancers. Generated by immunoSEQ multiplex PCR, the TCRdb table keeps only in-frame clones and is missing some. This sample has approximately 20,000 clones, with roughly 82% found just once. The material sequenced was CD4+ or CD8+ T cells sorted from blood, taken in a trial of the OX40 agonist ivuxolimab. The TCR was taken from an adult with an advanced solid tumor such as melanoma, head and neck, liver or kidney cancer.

As DNA, the CDR3 is TGTGCCAGCAGTTACGCAGCTCGGGGTGAGCAGTTCTTC. This encodes CASSYAARGEQFF. The chain employs TRBV6-5 and TRBJ2-1, with D tentatively TRBD2 (5 bases). The CDR3 length is 13 residues. Trimming left V 2 bases short and J 9 bases short, with 11 bases between. Germline CDR1 and CDR2: MNHEY and SVGAGI.